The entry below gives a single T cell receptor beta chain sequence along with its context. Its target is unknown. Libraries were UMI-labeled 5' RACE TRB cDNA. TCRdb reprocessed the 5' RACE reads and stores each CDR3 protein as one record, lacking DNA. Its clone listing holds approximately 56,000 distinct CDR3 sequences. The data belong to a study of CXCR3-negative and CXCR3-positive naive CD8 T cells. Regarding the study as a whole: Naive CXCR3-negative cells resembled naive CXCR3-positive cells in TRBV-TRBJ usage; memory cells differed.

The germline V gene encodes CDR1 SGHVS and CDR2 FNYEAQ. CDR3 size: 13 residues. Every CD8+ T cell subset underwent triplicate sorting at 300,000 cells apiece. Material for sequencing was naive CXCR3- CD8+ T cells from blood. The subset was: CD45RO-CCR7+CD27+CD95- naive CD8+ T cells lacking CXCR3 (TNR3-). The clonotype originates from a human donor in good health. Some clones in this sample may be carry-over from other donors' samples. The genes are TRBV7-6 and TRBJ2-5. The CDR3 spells CASSFGHQETQYF.